A selection of T cell receptor beta chains follows, all from one sample in a study of vaccination effects on CD4 cells after COVID-19. Assay used: immunoSEQ multiplex PCR; TCRdb lists only in-frame clones, some missing. Of some 14,000 clones listed, over 60% are singletons. No antigen has been assigned to these receptors. The sequencing here drew on CD4+ T cells from PBMCs cultured with HCoV-NL63 spike peptides, taken after COVID-19 vaccination. The origin of the receptors is a human donor who had a prior SARS-CoV-2 infection. Each CDR3 is given with its conserved first and last residue. The order of the fields is D gene, V gene, J gene, clone size, CDR3 protein, CDR3 DNA. D genes are given only for firm matches. Clone size appears in some rows only: once, few, many, or a class for an expanded clone.

D gene: TRBD2; V gene: TRBV5-1; J gene: TRBJ2-1; clone size: NA; CDR3 protein: CASSNSGSYGFGGYNEQFF; CDR3 DNA: TGCGCCAGCAGCAATAGCGGGAGCTATGGGTTCGGGGGCTACAATGAGCAGTTCTTC
D gene: NA; V gene: TRBV5-1; J gene: TRBJ1-2; clone size: NA; CDR3 protein: CASSLSGSPGYGYTF; CDR3 DNA: TGCGCCAGCAGCTTGTCGGGGAGTCCGGGGTATGGCTACACCTTC
D gene: TRBD2; V gene: TRBV5-1; J gene: TRBJ2-5; clone size: NA; CDR3 protein: CASSSSYGLVREQQETQYF; CDR3 DNA: TGCGCCAGCAGTTCCTCCTACGGACTAGTGCGGGAACAACAAGAGACCCAGTACTTC
D gene: NA; V gene: TRBV7-2; J gene: TRBJ2-7; clone size: NA; CDR3 protein: CASSLRQGPYEQYF; CDR3 DNA: TGTGCCAGCAGCTTACGTCAGGGGCCCTACGAGCAGTACTTC
D gene: TRBD2; V gene: TRBV19; J gene: TRBJ2-7; clone size: NA; CDR3 protein: CASSLDGSGGYEQYF; CDR3 DNA: TGTGCCAGTAGTCTCGACGGAAGCGGGGGTTACGAGCAGTACTTC
D gene: NA; V gene: TRBV10-3; J gene: TRBJ2-1; clone size: NA; CDR3 protein: CAISESTVSGGAAEGEQFF; CDR3 DNA: TGTGCCATCAGTGAGTCGACAGTGTCAGGCGGGGCTGCCGAAGGTGAGCAGTTCTTC
D gene: NA; V gene: TRBV5-5; J gene: TRBJ2-7; clone size: once; CDR3 protein: CASSLGTVPSYEQYF; CDR3 DNA: TGTGCCAGCAGCTTGGGGACAGTCCCCTCCTACGAGCAGTACTTC
D gene: NA; V gene: TRBV18; J gene: TRBJ1-1; clone size: NA; CDR3 protein: CASSPGGRLGEAFF; CDR3 DNA: TGTGCCAGCTCACCGGGGGGACGTTTGGGTGAAGCTTTCTTT
D gene: TRBD2; V gene: TRBV5-8; J gene: TRBJ2-5; clone size: NA; CDR3 protein: CASGGLAGDAETQYF; CDR3 DNA: TGTGCCAGCGGGGGACTAGCGGGGGACGCGGAGACCCAGTACTTC
D gene: NA; V gene: TRBV7-3; J gene: TRBJ2-2; clone size: few; CDR3 protein: CASSLRGGTGELFF; CDR3 DNA: TGTGCCAGCAGCTTAAGGGGCGGGACCGGGGAGCTGTTTTTT
D gene: TRBD1; V gene: TRBV3-1/TRBV3-2; J gene: TRBJ1-3; clone size: NA; CDR3 protein: CASSQAGTGGNTIYF; CDR3 DNA: TGTGCCAGCAGCCAAGCGGGGACAGGGGGAAACACCATATATTTT
D gene: TRBD1; V gene: TRBV5-4; J gene: TRBJ2-1; clone size: NA; CDR3 protein: CASSLGATTGLYNEQFF; CDR3 DNA: TGTGCCAGCAGCTTGGGAGCCACGACAGGGCTTTACAATGAGCAGTTCTTC
D gene: TRBD1; V gene: TRBV6-5; J gene: TRBJ1-2; clone size: NA; CDR3 protein: CASSYARTGGGYGYTF; CDR3 DNA: TGTGCCAGCAGTTACGCACGGACAGGGGGCGGGTATGGCTACACCTTC
D gene: TRBD2; V gene: TRBV7-3; J gene: TRBJ2-1; clone size: few; CDR3 protein: CASSLRGGVGEQFF; CDR3 DNA: TGTGCCAGCAGCTTACGGGGGGGGGTTGGTGAGCAGTTCTTC
D gene: TRBD2; V gene: TRBV5-4; J gene: TRBJ2-5; clone size: NA; CDR3 protein: CASSAGTSGKETQYF; CDR3 DNA: TGTGCCAGCAGCGCCGGGACTAGCGGGAAAGAGACCCAGTACTTC
D gene: NA; V gene: TRBV27; J gene: TRBJ1-2; clone size: NA; CDR3 protein: CASNPIETALIGNNYGYTF; CDR3 DNA: TGTGCCAGTAACCCCATAGAGACAGCTCTGATTGGAAATAACTATGGCTACACCTTC
D gene: TRBD1; V gene: TRBV6-5; J gene: TRBJ1-1; clone size: few; CDR3 protein: CASSLGQGNTEAFF; CDR3 DNA: TGTGCCAGCAGCCTGGGACAGGGGAACACTGAAGCTTTCTTT
D gene: NA; V gene: TRBV18; J gene: TRBJ1-6; clone size: NA; CDR3 protein: CASLKTQPGETLHF; CDR3 DNA: TGTGCCAGCTTAAAGACCCAACCCGGGGAAACCCTCCACTTT
D gene: TRBD2; V gene: TRBV6-1; J gene: TRBJ2-7; clone size: once; CDR3 protein: CASSEALAGTYEQYF; CDR3 DNA: TGTGCCAGCAGTGAGGCATTAGCGGGAACCTACGAGCAGTACTTC
D gene: NA; V gene: TRBV5-8; J gene: TRBJ1-1; clone size: NA; CDR3 protein: CASRRDGIMSTEAFF; CDR3 DNA: TGTGCCAGCAGAAGGGACGGGATCATGAGCACTGAAGCTTTCTTT
D gene: TRBD1; V gene: TRBV5-1; J gene: TRBJ2-3; clone size: once; CDR3 protein: CASSVGQGADTQYF; CDR3 DNA: TGCGCCAGCAGTGTGGGACAGGGGGCAGATACGCAGTATTTT
D gene: NA; V gene: TRBV18; J gene: TRBJ2-3; clone size: NA; CDR3 protein: CASSPARGADTQYF; CDR3 DNA: TGTGCCAGCTCACCAGCGAGGGGTGCAGATACGCAGTATTTT